These T cell receptor beta chains were read from a single sample in a study of radiotherapy plus CTLA-4 blockade in lung cancer. TCRdb keeps only in-frame clones here, not all; method: immunoSEQ multiplex PCR. The sample has 75,000 to 100,000 clones; 82% are singletons. Sample: peripheral blood, taken from a patient treated with radiotherapy plus ipilimumab. All receptors come from a human donor with non-small cell lung cancer who had a partial response to radiotherapy plus ipilimumab. The CDR3 runs from the conserved cysteine through the conserved F or W. D genes are given only for firm matches. Clone size is not always given. Where it is, it says once, few, many or a class for expanded clones.

j_call,v_call,d_call,clone_size,cdr3_nt,cdr3_aa
TRBJ1-1,TRBV9,.,.,TGTGCCAGCAGCGTAGAACTGGGCCCCGCTTTCTTT,CASSVELGPAFF
TRBJ2-7,TRBV5-1,TRBD1,.,TGCGCCAGCAGCGGTGGGACAGGGCTTCTCGACGAGCAGTACTTC,CASSGGTGLLDEQYF
TRBJ1-3,TRBV7-3,TRBD1,.,TGTGCCAGCAGCTTATCCGGGACAGCTGGAAACACCATATATTTT,CASSLSGTAGNTIYF
TRBJ2-5,TRBV5-5,.,.,TGTGCCAGCAGCTTGGTGGCAGGGATAGAGACCCAGTACTTC,CASSLVAGIETQYF
TRBJ2-7,TRBV6-6,.,.,TGTGCCAGCAGTGGTGGAGCGGTGCACGAGCAGTACTTC,CASSGGAVHEQYF
TRBJ2-7,TRBV28,TRBD2,.,TGTGCCAGCACCATCGGGGCTAGCGGGAGCTACGAGCAGTACTTC,CASTIGASGSYEQYF
TRBJ2-7,TRBV7-8,.,few,TGTGCCAGCAGCTTTTATGACGAGCAGTACTTC,CASSFYDEQYF
TRBJ1-4,TRBV9,TRBD1,.,TGTGCCAGCAGCGGAATCGGGACAGCTAATGAAAAACTGTTTTTT,CASSGIGTANEKLFF
TRBJ2-5,TRBV30,.,.,TGTGCCTGGATTCCTAGGGGGGCGCGCGGGAGCGCGGGCGAGACCCAGTACTTC,CAWIPRGARGSAGETQYF
TRBJ2-7,TRBV5-1,TRBD1,.,TGCGCCAGCAGCTACCGGTGGACAGGGCAGCAGCGAAACTACGAGCAGTACTTC,CASSYRWTGQQRNYEQYF
TRBJ1-1,TRBV4-2,TRBD1,few,TGTGCCAGCAGCCTGGAAACTAACAGGGGAACTGAAGCTTTCTTT,CASSLETNRGTEAFF
TRBJ1-4,TRBV7-6,.,.,TGTGCCAGCAGCCGCACAGGGCAGTATAATGAAAAACTGTTTTTT,CASSRTGQYNEKLFF
TRBJ2-3,TRBV6-1,TRBD1,.,TGTGCCAGCAGCCCCGGGACAGGGATCTGGGGGACGCAGTATTTT,CASSPGTGIWGTQYF
TRBJ2-3,TRBV7-2,TRBD2,.,TGTGCCAGCAGCGTCGGACTAGCGCCAGGCACAGATACGCAGTATTTT,CASSVGLAPGTDTQYF
TRBJ2-7,TRBV11-3,.,.,TGTGCCAGCAGCGGACAGCCCTCCTACGAGCAGTACTTC,CASSGQPSYEQYF
TRBJ1-1,TRBV5-1,TRBD1,.,TGCGCCAGCAGCTTTCCGGGACAGGGCGGCACTGAAGCTTTCTTT,CASSFPGQGGTEAFF
TRBJ2-2,TRBV5-1,.,.,TGCGCCAGCAGCTTGGAGGAGGGTACCGGGGAGCTGTTTTTT,CASSLEEGTGELFF
TRBJ1-5,TRBV7-8,.,.,TGTGCCAGCAGCTTCCAGACCACAACAACAGGGAATCAGCCCCAGCATTTT,CASSFQTTTTGNQPQHF
TRBJ1-2,TRBV7-9,TRBD1,.,TGTGCCAGCAGCTTAGCAACAGGGGACTATGGCTACACCTTC,CASSLATGDYGYTF
TRBJ1-1,TRBV28,.,.,TGTGCCAGCAGGATCCTGGCGAACACTGAAGCTTTCTTT,CASRILANTEAFF
TRBJ1-1,TRBV2,.,.,TGTGCCAGCAGTGAACAACTTGAAGCTTTCTTT,CASSEQLEAFF
TRBJ2-7,TRBV25-1,.,.,TGTGCCAGCAGTCCCACCGGGACTCCCTCCTACGAGCAGTACTTC,CASSPTGTPSYEQYF
TRBJ1-6,TRBV14,.,once,TGTGCCAGCAGCCAATGGGGAAGGGGGAATTCACCCCTCCACTTT,CASSQWGRGNSPLHF
TRBJ1-5,TRBV4-1,TRBD1,.,TGCGCCAGCAGCCAAGATAGCGGACAGGGTCAAGGGGTCTATCAGCCCCAGCATTTT,CASSQDSGQGQGVYQPQHF
TRBJ1-1,TRBV11-2,TRBD1,.,TGTGCCAGCATCGAGGACAGGGGGCTAACTGAAGCTTTCTTT,CASIEDRGLTEAFF
TRBJ2-7,TRBV27,.,.,TGTGCCAGGGAAGGGGAAAAGTACTTC,CAREGEKYF
TRBJ1-4,TRBV6-5,.,.,TGTGCCAGCTCAACAGGAGATGAAAAACTGTTTTTT,CASSTGDEKLFF
TRBJ2-1,TRBV29-1,.,.,TGCAGCGTCGCGTCAGGGCATGAGCAGTTCTTC,CSVASGHEQFF
TRBJ2-1,TRBV28,TRBD1,.,TGTGCCAGCAGTACAAAGGACAGGGGGCCTGACAATGAGCAGTTCTTC,CASSTKDRGPDNEQFF
TRBJ2-3,TRBV28,TRBD2,.,TGTGCCAGCAGTTTCCCGAGCGGGGTTAGCACAGATACGCAGTATTTT,CASSFPSGVSTDTQYF
TRBJ2-2,TRBV5-1,TRBD1,.,TGCGCCAGCAGCTCCGGGACAGGGAACACCGGGGAGCTGTTTTTT,CASSSGTGNTGELFF
TRBJ1-4,TRBV5-1,.,.,TGCGCCAGCAGCTTGGACAGACCTAATGAAAAACTGTTTTTT,CASSLDRPNEKLFF
TRBJ2-5,TRBV5-4,TRBD1,.,TGTGCCAGCAGTTCCACCGGGACAGGGGGAGAGACCCAGTACTTC,CASSSTGTGGETQYF
TRBJ2-1,TRBV2,TRBD1,.,TGTGCCAGCAGTGCAGACAGGGGTTATGAGCAGTTCTTC,CASSADRGYEQFF
TRBJ2-7,TRBV27,TRBD1,.,TGTGCCAGCAGTGCCCGGACAGGGGAAGACGAGCAGTACTTC,CASSARTGEDEQYF
TRBJ2-3,TRBV7-8,TRBD2,.,TGTGCCAGCAGCCCGGGACTAGCGGGATCGGATACGCAGTATTTT,CASSPGLAGSDTQYF
TRBJ2-5,TRBV4-1,.,once,TGCGCCAGCAGCCAGTCGGGTACCCAGTACTTC,CASSQSGTQYF
TRBJ1-5,TRBV30,TRBD1,.,TGTGCCTGGAGTGTAGGCTTTTCGGGACAGGGAAATCAGCCCCAGCATTTT,CAWSVGFSGQGNQPQHF
TRBJ2-1,TRBV28,.,.,TGTGCCAGCAGTGCGAACAATGAGCAGTTCTTC,CASSANNEQFF
TRBJ1-2,TRBV5-6,.,.,TGTGCCAGCAGCGCAGGTTCGTTCCGCTATGGCTACACCTTC,CASSAGSFRYGYTF
TRBJ2-3,TRBV2,TRBD2,.,TGTGCCAGCGGACTAGCGGGAGGAGGTACGCAGTATTTT,CASGLAGGGTQYF
TRBJ1-2,TRBV5-6,.,few,TGTGCCAGCAGCTTGGAAAGTCGTCCTATGGGCTACACCTTC,CASSLESRPMGYTF
TRBJ1-4,TRBV6-5,.,.,TGTGCCAGCAGGGGGCAGGCAAAAAATGAAAAACTGTTTTTT,CASRGQAKNEKLFF
TRBJ2-5,TRBV12-5,TRBD2,.,TGTGCTAGTGGTTTGACTAGCGGGGAGACCCAGTACTTC,CASGLTSGETQYF
TRBJ1-1,TRBV12-5,TRBD1,.,TGTGCTAGTGCCCAGGGGGATGACACTGAAGCTTTCTTT,CASAQGDDTEAFF
TRBJ2-7,TRBV15,TRBD1,.,TGTGCCACCAGCAGAGGCCAGGGGGTCTCCATCTACGAGCAGTACTTC,CATSRGQGVSIYEQYF
TRBJ2-5,TRBV5-1,TRBD2,.,TGCGCCAGCAGCGTGGGGACTAGCGGCCAAGAGACCCAGTACTTC,CASSVGTSGQETQYF
TRBJ2-3,TRBV7-9,.,once,TGTGCCAGCAGCTTAGTGACTACCCGCGGGGATACGCAGTATTTT,CASSLVTTRGDTQYF
TRBJ2-1,TRBV29-1,TRBD1,.,TGCAGCGCCATGAAGGGGGCTGGGCCCTACAATGAGCAGTTCTTC,CSAMKGAGPYNEQFF
TRBJ2-5,TRBV5-1,TRBD2,.,TGCGCCAGCAGATTCGGACTAGCGGGAGGAATCCAAGAGACCCAGTACTTC,CASRFGLAGGIQETQYF
TRBJ2-1,TRBV29-1,TRBD2,.,TGCAGCGCAACTAGCGGGAGTGGCAATGAGCAGTTCTTC,CSATSGSGNEQFF
TRBJ2-3,TRBV6-1,.,.,TGTGCCAGCAGTGAGAGGTCCCCTAGCACAGATACGCAGTATTTT,CASSERSPSTDTQYF
TRBJ2-3,TRBV28,TRBD2,.,TGTGCCAGCAGGACTAGCGGGAGCACAGATACGCAGTATTTT,CASRTSGSTDTQYF
TRBJ1-2,TRBV5-8,.,few,TGTGCCAGCAGCTTGGCAGCAGGATATAACTATGGCTACACCTTC,CASSLAAGYNYGYTF
TRBJ2-7,TRBV7-2,TRBD2,.,TGTGCCAGCAGCTCTCCAGGCGGGACTAGCGGGAGCTTTTACGAGCAGTACTTC,CASSSPGGTSGSFYEQYF
TRBJ1-4,TRBV2,TRBD1,.,TGTGCCAGCAGTCAGACGGGACAGGGGAATGAAAAACTGTTTTTT,CASSQTGQGNEKLFF
TRBJ2-3,TRBV9,TRBD2,.,TGTGCCAGCAGCGTAGCTACGGGAGGGCGGGATACGCAGTATTTT,CASSVATGGRDTQYF